This T cell receptor beta chain was recorded in a study of cytotoxic CD8 clonotypes in ibrutinib-treated CLL. About the study: Samples averaged roughly 280,000 productive templates and 94,082 productive rearrangements. Study results and limitations: Few clonotypes were public, and these shrank or held steady under treatment.

On this clone: What it binds is not known.

Germline lookup yields CDR1 SGHTA and CDR2 FQGNSA. CDR3 length: 14 amino acids. The V and J ends lost 5 bases and 5 bases respectively, with 15 bases between them. The sequencing depth, 1 in 200,000 to 1 in 1 million T cells, was the target. Assay used: immunoSEQ multiplex PCR; TCRdb lists only in-frame clones, some missing. The data contain about 140,000 clones, 65% to 85% of them seen just once; the ten biggest clones take up roughly 7.2%. Sequences were derived from PBMCs, sampled after 36 months of ibrutinib treatment. The source is a human donor with chronic lymphocytic leukemia. The V and J genes are TRBV7-2 and TRBJ1-1; the D gene is possibly TRBD1 (6 bases). DNA of the CDR3: TGTGCCAGCAGCAAGCAGGGGAAGGGGACTGAAGCTTTCTTT. It codes for CASSKQGKGTEAFF.